These 23 T cell receptor beta chains came from one sample sequenced in a study of cytomegalovirus exposure and HLA in healthy donors (TCRdb year 2017). The library was obtained by the immunoSEQ multiplex PCR assay. A mixture of 60 forward primers for TCR Vbeta segments and 13 reverse primers for TCR Jbeta segments was used in the multiplex PCR. TCRdb took this table from immuneACCESS and kept in-frame rearrangements with V and J called. Such tables lack part of the clones; where checked against another copy, unresolved V genes explain under half of the gap, and the rest is unexplained. The sample table holds approximately 200,000 clones, of which about 80% were seen once. Around 1.5% of the sample lies in the top ten. The source material was PBMCs. Every receptor here comes from a girl aged 10-17 years in good health and CMV-seronegative.

The chain couples TRBV6-5 to TRBJ2-1, with D hard to call. There are 12 residues in the CDR3. Germline V gives CDR1 MNHEY, CDR2 SVGAGI. The V gene lost 4 bases and the J gene lost 6 bases, with 7 bases spanning the gap. In DNA form, the CDR3 reads TGTGCCAGCAGTTCCAAGCTCAATGAGCAGTTCTTC. Amino acids: CASSSKLNEQFF.

This clone has a handful of counts. The chain has TRBV19 and TRBJ1-5; TRBD1 aligns across 7 bases. The CDR3 has 16 residues. V trimming: 2 bases; J trimming: 1 base; junction bases outside the gene matches: 5. Germline assignment: CDR1 LNHDA and CDR2 SQIVND (reference sequence). The CDR3 spells CASSITGQRSNQPQHF. In DNA form, the CDR3 reads TGTGCCAGTAGTATAACGGGACAGAGGAGCAATCAGCCCCAGCATTTT.

This clone was recorded once. The rearrangement links TRBV11-3 to TRBJ2-2; no clear D gene. Germline CDR1 reads SGHNT; CDR2 reads YENEEA. V was trimmed by 5 bases and J by 6 bases, leaving 13 bases between them. This CDR3 comprises 14 residues. The DNA of the CDR3 is TGTGCCAGCAGCCACGACCACTACGCCGGGGAGCTGTTTTTT. This gives the protein CASSHDHYAGELFF.

This clone was observed a handful of times. The CDR3 sequence: CASSSRASPYEQYF. The CDR3 DNA follows: TGTGCCAGCAGTTCGCGGGCCAGCCCCTACGAGCAGTACTTC. The chain carries TRBV6-5 and TRBJ2-7; possible D gene TRBD2, 5 bases. Germline CDR1 reads MNHEY; CDR2 reads SVGAGI. V lost 4 bases to trimming and J lost 2 bases, with 12 bases between them. The CDR3 runs 14 residues.

CDR3 protein: CASSPPAGGAEAFF. In DNA, the CDR3 is TGTGCCAGCAGTCCCCCCGCAGGGGGCGCTGAAGCTTTCTTT. The V and J genes are TRBV6-6 and TRBJ1-1, with 8 positions matching TRBD1. The CDR3 loop spans 14 amino acids. Germline V gene sequence: CDR1 MNHNY, CDR2 SVGAGI (reference sequence). The trim removed 5 bases at V and 6 bases at J, leaving 8 bases unmatched.

This clone was observed a handful of times. This chain connects TRBV7-9 to TRBJ2-7, with TRBD1 matching 10 bases. V dropped 5 bases and J dropped 6; count of bases not matched to a gene: 19. This CDR3 is built from 18 residues. The V gene's germline CDR1 is SEHNR and CDR2 FQNEAQ (reference sequence). CDR3 region: CASSPFNRFRDRGSEQYF. In DNA form, the CDR3 reads TGTGCCAGCAGCCCCTTTAATCGTTTCCGGGACAGGGGATCCGAGCAGTACTTC.

The CDR3 nucleotides read TGTGCCAGCAGTTCACAGCCCGGGACAGGACTGTTTTTT. It encodes CASSSQPGTGLFF. V usage is TRBV28 and J usage is TRBJ2-2; 8 bases fit TRBD1. Looked up from germline, CDR1 is MDHEN and CDR2 is SYDVKM. The CDR3 has 13 residues. V shed 4 bases, J shed 14 bases, and the junction held 9 bases outside the gene matches.

The chain combines TRBV28 with TRBJ1-4; D remains ambiguous. The CDR3 covers 15 residues. Germline CDR1 is MDHEN and CDR2 is SYDVKM. V lost 5 bases to trimming and J lost 4 bases, with 14 bases between them. The CDR3 DNA reads as TGTGCCAGCAGTGGAGGGTTCCCGGGTAATGAAAAACTGTTTTTT. Translation: CASSGGFPGNEKLFF.

The chain combines TRBV4-1 with TRBJ2-7; a possible D gene is TRBD2 (5 bases). Trimming left V 1 base short and J 0 bases short, with 10 bases between. CDR1 MGHRA and CDR2 YSYEKL come from the germline V gene. The CDR3 is made up of 15 amino acids. The CDR3 loop reads CASSQVAGYSYEQYF. CDR3 coding DNA: TGCGCCAGCAGCCAAGTCGCGGGCTACTCCTACGAGCAGTACTTC.

J is TRBJ2-7 and V is TRBV28; D gene unclear. The CDR3 is 12 amino acids. V shed 8 bases and J shed 1 base, with 9 bases lying between them. The germline CDR1 and CDR2 sequences are MDHEN and SYDVKM. The CDR3 region is CASLSMSYEQYF. The CDR3 DNA follows: TGTGCCAGCCTCTCTATGTCCTACGAGCAGTACTTC.

The chain couples TRBV14 to TRBJ2-3; the D gene is possibly TRBD2 (6 bases). The germline V and J ends were trimmed by 2 bases and 0 bases, with 12 bases remaining between them. Germline V CDR1 and CDR2: SGHDN, FVKESK. This CDR3 has 16 residues. CDR3 amino acids: CASSQLGGPSTDTQYF. CDR3 sequence (DNA): TGTGCCAGCAGCCAATTGGGGGGACCCAGCACAGATACGCAGTATTTT.

The chain has TRBV28 and TRBJ1-4; a weak D match, TRBD1 (6 bases). The V gene lost 5 bases and the J gene lost 3 bases, with 10 bases spanning the gap. There are 14 residues in the CDR3. The germline V gene encodes CDR1 MDHEN and CDR2 SYDVKM. The chain's CDR3 is CASSPQGSNEKLFF. In DNA form, the CDR3 reads TGTGCCAGCAGTCCGCAGGGGTCTAATGAAAAACTGTTTTTT.

This chain links TRBV10-2 with TRBJ1-2, with a possible D match to TRBD1 (6 bases). This CDR3 comprises 13 residues. Germline CDR1 is WSHSY and CDR2 is SAAADI. The ends were cut back, 10 bases at V and 3 bases at J, with 15 bases in the middle. CDR3 amino acids: CATRQAGDYGYTF. Written as DNA, the CDR3 is TGCGCCACGAGACAGGCAGGAGACTATGGCTACACCTTC.

This CDR3 reads CASSEWRQGASGELFF. In DNA, the CDR3 is TGTGCCAGCAGTGAATGGCGGCAGGGGGCCTCCGGGGAGCTGTTTTTT. The genes are TRBV25-1 and TRBJ2-2; 8 bases match TRBD1. Germline CDR1 is MGHDK and CDR2 is SYGVNS. CDR3 size: 16 residues. J gave up 6 bases and V 1 base, and 7 bases lay outside the gene matches.

This chain links TRBV7-2 with TRBJ2-3, with D uncertain. Trimming cost V 1 base and J 7 bases, with 15 bases left between them. Per the germline V gene, CDR1 is SGHTA and CDR2 is FQGNSA. The CDR3 covers 15 residues. The CDR3 is CASSLDPGMLNTQYF. CDR3 bases: TGTGCCAGCAGCTTAGACCCGGGTATGTTGAATACGCAGTATTTT. Filled out from reference TRBV7-2 and TRBJ2-3, the complete variable domain reads GAGVSQSPSNKVTEKGKDVELRCDPISGHTALYWYRQSLGQGLEFLIYFQGNSAPDKSGLPSDRFSAERTGGSVSTLTIQRTQQEDSAVYLCASSLDPGMLNTQYFGPGTRLTVL.

The chain uses TRBV30 and TRBJ1-5, with D tentatively TRBD1 (5 bases). The germline CDR1 and CDR2 sequences are GTSNPN and SVGIG (reference sequence). Trimming took off 1 base at V and 4 bases at J, with 14 bases between the two ends. The CDR3 is made up of 15 amino acids. The DNA for the CDR3 is TGTGCCTGGAGTGACGGTTCAGGGCGGAATCAGCCCCAGCATTTT. It yields the protein CAWSDGSGRNQPQHF.

The J gene is TRBJ1-1, the V gene TRBV9, with 7 bases fitting TRBD1. Germline loops: CDR1 SGDLS, CDR2 YYNGEE. CDR3 length equals 15 residues. V was pared by 2 bases and J by 3 bases, with 7 bases of the junction left unmatched. This CDR3 is CASSVRGLGDTEAFF. In DNA, the CDR3 is TGTGCCAGCAGCGTTAGGGGGCTTGGGGACACTGAAGCTTTCTTT.

This chain joins TRBV27 and TRBJ1-4, with D uncertain. The CDR3 has 13 residues. The V and J ends lost 0 bases and 11 bases respectively, with 10 bases between them. Germline V lookup: CDR1 MNHEY, CDR2 SMNVEV (reference sequence). The CDR3 coding sequence is TGTGCCAGCAGTTTATCGAGACAATGGAAACTGTTTTTT. Protein sequence: CASSLSRQWKLFF.

The rearrangement uses TRBV28 and TRBJ1-2, with no clear D. The CDR3 loop spans 11 amino acids. The germline V gene has CDR1 MDHEN and CDR2 SYDVKM. V dropped 10 bases and J dropped 2 bases, with 8 bases sitting between them. The CDR3 loop reads CATSQNYGYTF. CDR3 bases: TGTGCCACCTCGCAGAACTATGGCTACACCTTC.

The chain joins TRBV28 to TRBJ1-4; maybe TRBD1 (5 bases). Germline lookup yields CDR1 MDHEN and CDR2 SYDVKM. V dropped 6 bases and J dropped 0 bases, with 11 bases sitting between them. The CDR3 contains 15 residues. The CDR3 sequence: CASSSGGTTNEKLFF. DNA for the CDR3: TGTGCCAGCAGCTCGGGGGGGACAACTAATGAAAAACTGTTTTTT.

The chain is built from TRBV4-2 and TRBJ2-7; 9 bases line up with TRBD2. V dropped 4 bases and J dropped 1; count of bases not matched to a gene: 5. The CDR3 extends over 15 amino acids. Germline V gene sequence: CDR1 LGHNA, CDR2 YNFKEQ. CDR3 DNA: TGTGCCAGCAGCCCGCGGGGGGGCCGTTCCTACGAGCAGTACTTC. Translation: CASSPRGGRSYEQYF.

The chain uses TRBV6-5 and TRBJ2-7, with 8 positions matching TRBD2. The CDR3 runs 16 residues. CDR1 MNHEY and CDR2 SVGAGI come from the germline V gene. J gave up 6 bases and V 3 bases, and 13 bases lay outside the gene matches. CDR3 sequence reads: CASSYFGTSSGSEQYF. In DNA form, the CDR3 reads TGTGCCAGCAGTTATTTCGGGACTAGTTCGGGTAGCGAGCAGTACTTC.

The chain uses TRBV19 and TRBJ1-5; D is unclear. This CDR3 has 18 residues. From germline, CDR1 is LNHDA and CDR2 SQIVND (reference sequence). Trimming stripped 4 bases from V and 2 bases from J, with 21 bases between. The DNA of the CDR3 is TGTGCCAGTAGTAGGAGGGCCTCCAAAACCGGTGGCAATCAGCCCCAGCATTTT. Protein: CASSRRASKTGGNQPQHF.